The 4 T cell receptor beta chains below were found in one sample sequenced in a study of blood T cell repertoires in COVID-19. TCRdb's copy holds only in-frame clones and misses some; the assay was immunoSEQ multiplex PCR. The sample holds 60,000 or so clones, 78% seen once. The sequenced sample consisted of peripheral blood. These TCRs come from a human donor in a cohort sampled during active COVID-19.

This sequence joins TRBV10-2 and TRBJ1-1, with D unclear. This CDR3 has 11 amino acids. The ends were cut back, 2 bases at V and 10 bases at J, with 8 bases in the middle. Germline loops: CDR1 WSHSY, CDR2 SAAADI. The DNA of the CDR3 is TGCGCCAGCAGTGAGGGAGTGGGAGCTTTCTTT. This codes for CASSEGVGAFF.

This chain joins TRBV5-1 and TRBJ2-3, with TRBD2 identical over 9 bases. The J segment lost 6 bases and the V segment lost 5 bases, leaving 16 bases of the junction unmatched. CDR3 size: 17 residues. CDR1 is SGHRS and CDR2 is YFSETQ in the germline V gene. The CDR3 bases are TGCGCCAGCAGGAAATGGGCGGCGGGAGGGCCGTCTGATACGCAGTATTTT. Translating it yields CASRKWAAGGPSDTQYF.

The rearrangement uses TRBV28 and TRBJ2-5, with D maybe TRBD1 (5 bases). The CDR3 is made up of 12 amino acids. CDR1 and CDR2 (germline): MDHEN, SYDVKM. The V end was cut by 7 bases, the J end by 2 bases, with 8 bases between. The CDR3 DNA sequence: TGTGCCAGCAAGGCAGGGCAAGAGACCCAGTACTTC. As protein: CASKAGQETQYF.

CDR3 residues: CASSPGTEETQYF. The DNA for the CDR3 is TGTGCCAGCAGCCCCGGGACAGAAGAGACCCAGTACTTC. The chain links TRBV5-6 to TRBJ2-5, with 7 bases lining up with TRBD1. The CDR3 runs 13 residues. J gave up 3 bases and V 4 bases, and 3 bases lay outside the gene matches. Germline V gives CDR1 SGHDT, CDR2 YYEEEE.